These T cell receptor beta chains were read from a single sample in a study of molecular identifiers for immune sequencing clone quantification. In TCRdb, the PCR reads were re-called with MiXCR into one record per CDR3 protein. The repertoire holds approximately 500,000 distinct CDR3 sequences, with about 26% as singletons. Sequencing was done on a sample of naive CD8+ T cells from blood, with Jurkat cell RNA spiked in. The source of these receptors is a human donor in good health. Some libraries in this study had Jurkat cell RNA spiked in. Both conserved end residues are part of each CDR3. The D gene is left open where the match is weak. Clone size appears in some rows only: once, few, many, or a class for an expanded clone.

size: -; D: -; V: TRBV10-3; J: TRBJ2-3; DNA: TGTGCCATCAGTGAGTCTGTAGCGATAGATACGCAGTATTTT; CDR3: CAISESVAIDTQYF
size: -; D: TRBD1; V: TRBV9; J: TRBJ2-6; DNA: TGTGCCAGCGGCGGGACAGGGTCTGGGGCCAACGTCCTGACTTTC; CDR3: CASGGTGSGANVLTF
size: -; D: TRBD1; V: TRBV6-5; J: TRBJ1-2; DNA: TGTGCCAGCAGTGCCACGGACAGGGGATATGGCTACACCTTC; CDR3: CASSATDRGYGYTF
size: few; D: -; V: TRBV4-2; J: TRBJ2-5; DNA: TGTGCCAGCAGCCAAGATCGGCTATTAGAGACCCAGTACTTC; CDR3: CASSQDRLLETQYF
size: many; D: -; V: TRBV4-1; J: TRBJ1-1; DNA: TGCGCCAGCAGCCAAGAATTGCGGGTCGGCACTGAAGCTTTCTTT; CDR3: CASSQELRVGTEAFF
size: few; D: TRBD2; V: TRBV4-3; J: TRBJ2-3; DNA: TGCGCCAGCAGCCAAGATCGGAGTAGCGGGAGAGGAGGAGGCACAGATACGCAGTATTTT; CDR3: CASSQDRSSGRGGGTDTQYF
size: few; D: TRBD1; V: TRBV4-3; J: TRBJ2-7; DNA: TGCGCCAGCAGCCAAGACAGGGGGCTGGTGAGGGCTTACGAGCAGTACTTC; CDR3: CASSQDRGLVRAYEQYF
size: many; D: -; V: TRBV5-5; J: TRBJ2-3; DNA: TGTGCCAGCAGCCCGGTTCTAGCTCGGTCCACAGATACGCAGTATTTT; CDR3: CASSPVLARSTDTQYF
size: many; D: -; V: TRBV7-2; J: TRBJ2-3; DNA: TGTGCCAGCAGCTGGGCTCTCACAGATACGCAGTATTTT; CDR3: CASSWALTDTQYF
size: many; D: -; V: TRBV30; J: TRBJ2-1; DNA: TGTGCCTGGACCGAGTGGATATACAATGAGCAGTTCTTC; CDR3: CAWTEWIYNEQFF
size: -; D: TRBD1; V: TRBV27; J: TRBJ2-3; DNA: TGTGCCAGCGGCCAAGACAGGGTGATCGGGACAGATACGCAGTATTTT; CDR3: CASGQDRVIGTDTQYF
size: few; D: -; V: TRBV13; J: TRBJ1-2; DNA: TGTGCCAGCAGTTTATCAGCCGCCCCGGGACACCCCTTC; CDR3: CASSLSAAPGHPF
size: few; D: TRBD1; V: TRBV6-5; J: TRBJ1-6; DNA: TGTGCCAGCAGTCAGACAGGGTATCGTTCACCCCTCCACTTT; CDR3: CASSQTGYRSPLHF
size: many; D: -; V: TRBV20-1; J: TRBJ1-1; DNA: TGCAGTGCTAGAGATATCCAGGCCTTAATCACTGAAGCTTTCTTT; CDR3: CSARDIQALITEAFF
size: few; D: TRBD2; V: TRBV28; J: TRBJ2-7; DNA: TGTGCCAGCAGTTTTGGGCGGGGGGAAGGGTACGAGCAGTACTTC; CDR3: CASSFGRGEGYEQYF
size: few; D: TRBD1; V: TRBV29-1; J: TRBJ1-1; DNA: TGCAGCGTTGCGGACAGGGGGCACCCAGTGCACACTGAAGCTTTCTTT; CDR3: CSVADRGHPVHTEAFF
size: -; D: -; V: TRBV9; J: TRBJ2-1; DNA: TGTGCCAGCAGTCCTTCTTGGGGGACTGAGCAGTTCTTC; CDR3: CASSPSWGTEQFF
size: few; D: -; V: TRBV18; J: TRBJ2-6; DNA: TGTGCCAGCTCAGACACTACTTTGGACGGAAGTTCTGGGGCCAACGTCCTGACTTTC; CDR3: CASSDTTLDGSSGANVLTF
size: many; D: -; V: TRBV3-1; J: TRBJ2-7; DNA: TGTGCCAGCAGCCCCGGGGGAGTTTTAAGCTACGAGCAGTACTTC; CDR3: CASSPGGVLSYEQYF
size: -; D: -; V: TRBV18; J: TRBJ2-6; DNA: TGTGCCAGCTCACCGAAAGGACGAACCTCTGGGGCCAACGTCCTGACTTTC; CDR3: CASSPKGRTSGANVLTF
size: many; D: -; V: TRBV28; J: TRBJ2-3; DNA: TGTGCCAGCAGTTCTGCCACTCGGCGGATACTCACAGATACGCAGTATTTT; CDR3: CASSSATRRILTDTQYF
size: few; D: TRBD2; V: TRBV28; J: TRBJ2-7; DNA: TGTGCCAGCAGTTTAGTGGTAGCGGGAGTTTACGAGCAGTACTTC; CDR3: CASSLVVAGVYEQYF
size: -; D: -; V: TRBV27; J: TRBJ1-4; DNA: TGTGCCAGCAGGACACAGGCAACTAATGAAAAACTGTTTTTT; CDR3: CASRTQATNEKLFF
size: -; D: -; V: TRBV12-3/TRBV12-4; J: TRBJ1-4; DNA: TGTGCCAGCAGTAACTACAGGGCGGTAGGTGAAAAACTGTTTTTT; CDR3: CASSNYRAVGEKLFF
size: many; D: TRBD1; V: TRBV5-1; J: TRBJ1-1; DNA: TGCGCCAGCAGTCCGTCGACAGGGAGCACTGAAGCTTTCTTT; CDR3: CASSPSTGSTEAFF
size: few; D: TRBD2; V: TRBV20-1; J: TRBJ2-5; DNA: TGCAGTGCTACGAGACTAGCGGGGGGGCTCATCCAAGAGACCCAGTACTTC; CDR3: CSATRLAGGLIQETQYF
size: few; D: TRBD2; V: TRBV20-1; J: TRBJ2-2; DNA: TGCAGTGCTTACTGGACTAGCGGAAACACCGGGGAGCTGTTTTTT; CDR3: CSAYWTSGNTGELFF
size: many; D: -; V: TRBV6-2/TRBV6-3; J: TRBJ2-5; DNA: TGTGCCAGCAGACTGGACACGGCCGAATCGGGGGCCCAGTACTTC; CDR3: CASRLDTAESGAQYF
size: many; D: -; V: TRBV5-1; J: TRBJ2-3; DNA: TGCGCCAGCAGCTGGGTGGGGCTGACAGATACGCAGTATTTT; CDR3: CASSWVGLTDTQYF
size: -; D: TRBD2; V: TRBV2; J: TRBJ2-2; DNA: TGTGCCAGTAGCGGGAGGGCCACCGGGGAGCTGTTTTTT; CDR3: CASSGRATGELFF
size: many; D: -; V: TRBV4-1; J: TRBJ1-1; DNA: TGCGCCAGCAGCCAAGAGTCTGCTACTGAAGCTTTCTTT; CDR3: CASSQESATEAFF
size: -; D: TRBD2; V: TRBV12-3/TRBV12-4; J: TRBJ2-1; DNA: TGTGCCAGCAGCCCGACTAGCGGGGGGAATTACAATGAGCAGTTCTTC; CDR3: CASSPTSGGNYNEQFF
size: -; D: -; V: TRBV2; J: TRBJ1-1; DNA: TGTGCCAGCAGGACCAATCAGATCAACACTGAAGCTTTCTTT; CDR3: CASRTNQINTEAFF
size: few; D: TRBD1; V: TRBV3-1; J: TRBJ2-2; DNA: TGTGCCAGCAGCCAAGATCTCGACAGGGCGAACACCGGGGAGCTGTTTTTT; CDR3: CASSQDLDRANTGELFF
size: -; D: -; V: TRBV11-1; J: TRBJ2-7; DNA: TGTGCCAGCAGCTTTAGAGGTCCATTATACGAGCAGTACTTC; CDR3: CASSFRGPLYEQYF
size: many; D: TRBD1; V: TRBV19; J: TRBJ2-5; DNA: TGTGCCAGTAGTCCAGGGGGTTCTGGGTATGAGACCCAGTACTTC; CDR3: CASSPGGSGYETQYF
size: -; D: TRBD1; V: TRBV27; J: TRBJ1-5; DNA: TGTGCCAGCAGTTTATCACAGGGGGATCAGCCCCAGCATTTT; CDR3: CASSLSQGDQPQHF
size: few; D: -; V: TRBV9; J: TRBJ1-4; DNA: TGTGCCAGCAGCGGGCAGGGGAATGAAAAACTGTTTTTT; CDR3: CASSGQGNEKLFF
size: -; D: -; V: TRBV6-2/TRBV6-3; J: TRBJ1-5; DNA: TGTGCCAGCAGTGAGGACGGCGGAGGCAATCAGCCCCAGCATTTT; CDR3: CASSEDGGGNQPQHF
size: many; D: -; V: TRBV3-1; J: TRBJ1-1; DNA: TGTGCCAGCAGCGGCGAGGACGGATCCCTCATGTGGTTCTTT; CDR3: CASSGEDGSLMWFF
size: -; D: -; V: TRBV4-3; J: TRBJ1-1; DNA: TGCGCCAGCAGCCAAGTGCAGGGGCCTGAAGCTTTCTTT; CDR3: CASSQVQGPEAFF
size: few; D: TRBD1; V: TRBV6-2/TRBV6-3; J: TRBJ2-7; DNA: TGTGCCAGCAGTTACTCGTTGACAGGGCCCCCCTACGAGCAGTACTTC; CDR3: CASSYSLTGPPYEQYF
size: -; D: TRBD1; V: TRBV27; J: TRBJ1-6; DNA: TGTGCCAGCAGTATAGGAGGGGGCGCTTGGAATTCACCCCTCCACTTT; CDR3: CASSIGGGAWNSPLHF
size: many; D: TRBD1; V: TRBV30; J: TRBJ2-1; DNA: TGTGCCTGGAGTTATGACAGGGGCTATGAGCAGTTCTTC; CDR3: CAWSYDRGYEQFF
size: -; D: -; V: TRBV15; J: TRBJ2-3; DNA: TGTGCCACCAGCAGAGATCTAAATCAAGGAGGAGAGGCAGATACGCAGTATTTT; CDR3: CATSRDLNQGGEADTQYF
size: many; D: -; V: TRBV6-6; J: TRBJ2-7; DNA: TGTGCCAGCAGCCTGACCCACGAGCAGTACTTC; CDR3: CASSLTHEQYF
size: many; D: -; V: TRBV6-5; J: TRBJ2-7; DNA: TGTGCCAGCAGTTACTCGCGAGGGAGATACGAGCAGTACTTC; CDR3: CASSYSRGRYEQYF
size: many; D: -; V: TRBV28; J: TRBJ2-7; DNA: TGTGCCAGCAGTTTAACGGGCAGGGCCTCCTACGAGCAGTACTTC; CDR3: CASSLTGRASYEQYF
size: few; D: -; V: TRBV18; J: TRBJ2-5; DNA: TGTGCCAGCTCACCCGGGCGGACCGACCAAGAGACCCAGTACTTC; CDR3: CASSPGRTDQETQYF
size: few; D: -; V: TRBV28; J: TRBJ1-2; DNA: TGTGCCAGCAGTTTAAGTGGGGGACACTATGGCTACACCTTC; CDR3: CASSLSGGHYGYTF
size: -; D: -; V: TRBV5-6; J: TRBJ1-2; DNA: TGTGCCAGCAGCTCCTCATTGGCCGGGGCAGTCTATGGCTACACCTTC; CDR3: CASSSSLAGAVYGYTF
size: -; D: -; V: TRBV6-2/TRBV6-3; J: TRBJ1-1; DNA: TGTGCCAGCAGTTACTCTTTTGACTCCAACACTGAAGCTTTCTTT; CDR3: CASSYSFDSNTEAFF
size: many; D: TRBD2; V: TRBV5-6; J: TRBJ2-3; DNA: TGTGCCAGCAGTGCCGGGACTACGGGGAGAGATACGCAGTATTTT; CDR3: CASSAGTTGRDTQYF
size: few; D: -; V: TRBV28; J: TRBJ1-1; DNA: TGTGCCACCGTTCGGCTCTCTCCGTCAACGCAGTCTGAAGCTTTCTTT; CDR3: CATVRLSPSTQSEAFF
size: -; D: -; V: TRBV6-6; J: TRBJ2-1; DNA: TGTGCCAGCAGCAACTTGACGCCAAGCTCCTACAATGAGCAGTTCTTC; CDR3: CASSNLTPSSYNEQFF
size: many; D: -; V: TRBV28; J: TRBJ2-7; DNA: TGTGCCAGCAGTTCCCGTAAGGCCTACGAGCAGTACTTC; CDR3: CASSSRKAYEQYF
size: -; D: TRBD1; V: TRBV6-5; J: TRBJ2-7; DNA: TGTGCCAGCAGTTTGGTCCCTGACAGGGGGACCTACGAGCAGTACTTC; CDR3: CASSLVPDRGTYEQYF
size: many; D: -; V: TRBV9; J: TRBJ1-5; DNA: TGTGCCAGCAGCGTAGAAGGTAGCAATCAGCCCCAGCATTTT; CDR3: CASSVEGSNQPQHF
size: -; D: TRBD1; V: TRBV27; J: TRBJ2-2; DNA: TGTGCCATCCGAGACAGGGTCGGGACCGGGGAGCTGTTTTTT; CDR3: CAIRDRVGTGELFF
size: many; D: -; V: TRBV4-3; J: TRBJ2-3; DNA: TGCGCCAGCAGCCAAGACACAGGCAGCTACACAGATACGCAGTATTTT; CDR3: CASSQDTGSYTDTQYF